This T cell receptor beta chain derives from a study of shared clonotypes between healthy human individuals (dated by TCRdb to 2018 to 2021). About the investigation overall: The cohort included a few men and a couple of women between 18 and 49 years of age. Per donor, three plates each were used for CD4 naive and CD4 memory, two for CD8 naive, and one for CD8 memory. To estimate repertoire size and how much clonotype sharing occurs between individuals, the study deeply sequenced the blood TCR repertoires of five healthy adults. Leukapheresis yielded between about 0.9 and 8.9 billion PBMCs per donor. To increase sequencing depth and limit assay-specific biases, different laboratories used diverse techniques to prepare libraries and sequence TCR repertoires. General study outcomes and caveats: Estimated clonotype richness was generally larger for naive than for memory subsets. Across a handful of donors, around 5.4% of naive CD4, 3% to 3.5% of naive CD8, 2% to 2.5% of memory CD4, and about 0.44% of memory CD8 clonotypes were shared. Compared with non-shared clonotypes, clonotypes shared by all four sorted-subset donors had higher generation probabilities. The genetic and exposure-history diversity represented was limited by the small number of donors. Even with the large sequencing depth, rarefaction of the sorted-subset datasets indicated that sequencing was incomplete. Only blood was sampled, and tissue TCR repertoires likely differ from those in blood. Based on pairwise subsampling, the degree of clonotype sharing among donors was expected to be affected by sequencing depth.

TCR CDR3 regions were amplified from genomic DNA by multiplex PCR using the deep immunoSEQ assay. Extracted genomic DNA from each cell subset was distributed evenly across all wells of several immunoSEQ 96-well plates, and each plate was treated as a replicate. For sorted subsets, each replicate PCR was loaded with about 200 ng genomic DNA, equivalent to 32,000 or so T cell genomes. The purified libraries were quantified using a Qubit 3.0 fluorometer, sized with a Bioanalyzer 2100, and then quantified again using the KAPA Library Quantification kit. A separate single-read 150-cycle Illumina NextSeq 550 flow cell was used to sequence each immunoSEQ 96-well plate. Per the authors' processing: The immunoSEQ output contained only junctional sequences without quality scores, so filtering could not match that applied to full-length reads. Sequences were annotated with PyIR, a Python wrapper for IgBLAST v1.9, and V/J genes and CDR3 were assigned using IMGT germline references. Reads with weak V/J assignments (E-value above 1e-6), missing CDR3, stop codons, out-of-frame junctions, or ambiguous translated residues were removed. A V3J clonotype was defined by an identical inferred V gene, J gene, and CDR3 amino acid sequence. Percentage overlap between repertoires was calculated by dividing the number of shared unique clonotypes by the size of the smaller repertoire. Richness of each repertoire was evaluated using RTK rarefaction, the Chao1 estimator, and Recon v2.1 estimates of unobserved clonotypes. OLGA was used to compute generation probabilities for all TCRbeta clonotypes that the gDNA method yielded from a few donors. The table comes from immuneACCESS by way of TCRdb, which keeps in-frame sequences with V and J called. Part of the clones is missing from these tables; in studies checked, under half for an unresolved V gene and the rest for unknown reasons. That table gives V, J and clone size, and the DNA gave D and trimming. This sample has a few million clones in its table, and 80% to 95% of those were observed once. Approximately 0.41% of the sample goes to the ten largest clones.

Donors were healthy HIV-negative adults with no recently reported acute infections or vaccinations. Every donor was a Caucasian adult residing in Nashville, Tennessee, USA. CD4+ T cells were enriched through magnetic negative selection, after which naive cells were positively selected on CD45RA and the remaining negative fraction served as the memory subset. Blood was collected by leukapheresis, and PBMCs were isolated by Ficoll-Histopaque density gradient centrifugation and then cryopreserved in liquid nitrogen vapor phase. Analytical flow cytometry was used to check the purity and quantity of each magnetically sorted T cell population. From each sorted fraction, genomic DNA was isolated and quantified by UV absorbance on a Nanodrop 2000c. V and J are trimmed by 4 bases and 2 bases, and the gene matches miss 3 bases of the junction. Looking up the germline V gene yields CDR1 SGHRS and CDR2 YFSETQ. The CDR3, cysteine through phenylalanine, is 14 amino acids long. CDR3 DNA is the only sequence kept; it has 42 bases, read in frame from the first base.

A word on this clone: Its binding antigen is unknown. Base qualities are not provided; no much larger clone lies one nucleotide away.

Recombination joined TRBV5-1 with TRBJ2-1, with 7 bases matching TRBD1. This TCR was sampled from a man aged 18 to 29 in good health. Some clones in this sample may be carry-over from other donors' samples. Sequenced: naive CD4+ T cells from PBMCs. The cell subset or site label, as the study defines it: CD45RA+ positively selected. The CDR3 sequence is CASSIGQAYNEQFF. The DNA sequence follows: TGCGCCAGCAGCATCGGACAGGCCTACAATGAGCAGTTCTTC.